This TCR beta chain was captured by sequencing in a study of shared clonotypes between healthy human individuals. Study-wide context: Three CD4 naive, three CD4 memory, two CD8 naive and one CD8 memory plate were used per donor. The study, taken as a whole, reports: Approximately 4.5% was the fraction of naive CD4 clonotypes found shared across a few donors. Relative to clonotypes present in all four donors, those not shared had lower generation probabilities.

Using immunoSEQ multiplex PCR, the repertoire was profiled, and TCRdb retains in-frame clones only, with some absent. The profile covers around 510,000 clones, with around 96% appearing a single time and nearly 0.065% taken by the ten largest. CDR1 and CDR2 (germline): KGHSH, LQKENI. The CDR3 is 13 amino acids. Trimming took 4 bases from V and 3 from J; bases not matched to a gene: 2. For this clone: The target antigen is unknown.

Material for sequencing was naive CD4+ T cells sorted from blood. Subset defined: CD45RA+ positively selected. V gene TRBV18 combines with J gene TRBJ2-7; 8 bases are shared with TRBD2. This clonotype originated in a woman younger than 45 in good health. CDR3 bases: TGTGCCAGCTCACTGAGCGGGAGCTACGAGCAGTACTTC. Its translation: CASSLSGSYEQYF.